Sequencing of this T cell receptor beta chain was carried out in a study of tumor and adjacent non-tumor tissue in lung cancer. This sample's RNA came from whole unsorted tissue. Germline V gives CDR1 SGHDT, CDR2 YYEEEE. This CDR3 region has 15 residues. About this clonotype itself: Sequence at one end of the junction differs from germline and may be a read error.

TCRbeta libraries were built with three rounds of nested PCR, modified from ARM-PCR. MiXCR was run by TCRdb on the multiplex PCR reads, yielding one entry per CDR3 protein. This table holds 90,000 or so distinct CDR3 sequences, roughly 62% found once. The sequence was collected from a man between 70 and 80 years old with non-small cell lung cancer. The rearrangement joins TRBV5-6 to TRBJ1-5; D remains unclear. The sequencing sample was made of lung tumor tissue. The CDR3 bases are TGTGCCACCAGCTTGGGGATGATTAACAATCAGCCCCAGCATTTT. Translated: CATSLGMINNQPQHF.